The 17 T cell receptor beta chains presented below share a single source sample, sequenced in a study of shared clonotypes between healthy human individuals (dated by TCRdb to about 2020). The library was built by means of the immunoSEQ multiplex PCR assay. TCRdb holds this immuneACCESS table with in-frame rearrangements only. Some clones are missing; in checked studies, unresolved V genes explain under half, and the rest has no known cause. The sample includes approximately 2.1 million clones, with 90% to 95% observed a single time. About 0.37% of the sample belongs to the ten largest clones. Sequenced sample: naive CD4+ T cells from PBMCs. This specimen's cell subset or site label, interpreted: CD45RA+ positively selected. The origin of the receptors is a young man in good health. Some clones in this sample may be carry-over from other donors' samples.

The chain employs TRBV7-3 and TRBJ2-3; no clear D. The CDR3 sequence is 13 residues long. Deletions cut 3 bases from V and 2 bases from J, with 6 bases between. Germline values: CDR1 SGHTA, CDR2 FQGTGA. The CDR3 DNA is TGTGCCAGCAGCTTGTTATTCACAGATACGCAGTATTTT. Its translation is CASSLLFTDTQYF.

Worth noting for this clone: A junction end diverges from the germline sequence, so it may reflect a read error. This chain uses TRBV7-9 with TRBJ2-3; 8 nucleotides align to TRBD2. Per germline, CDR1 SEHNR and CDR2 FQNEAQ (reference sequence). This CDR3 has 14 amino acids. The CDR3 reads CATVFRTSTDTQYF. The CDR3 region has the DNA TGTGCCACGGTATTCCGGACTAGCACCGATACGCAGTATTTT.

Details on this clone: At the DNA level, this CDR3 is encoded by other sequences in the same sample as well. The gene calls are TRBV28 and TRBJ1-1; no clear D. Germline V CDR1 and CDR2: MDHEN, SYDVKM. Trimming removed 2 bases at V and 1 base at J, with 5 bases between. The CDR3 extends over 13 amino acids. CDR3 region: CASSLPRNTEAFF. In DNA form, the CDR3 reads TGTGCCAGCAGTTTACCTAGGAACACTGAAGCTTTCTTT.

This clone was seen just once. This chain joins TRBV7-9 and TRBJ1-1; D is perhaps TRBD1 (6 bases). The V end lost 3 bases, the J end lost 5 bases, and 13 bases lay between the germline ends. There are 14 residues in the CDR3. Germline lookup yields CDR1 SEHNR and CDR2 FQNEAQ (reference sequence). This chain's CDR3 is CASSFSRGGTEAFF. As DNA, the CDR3 is TGTGCCAGCAGCTTTTCCAGGGGAGGAACTGAAGCTTTCTTT.

The V gene is TRBV5-8, the J gene TRBJ2-3, with 10 nucleotides matching TRBD1. Per the germline V gene, CDR1 is SGHTS and CDR2 is YDEGEE. The CDR3 spans 18 residues. V was pared by 4 bases and J by 0 bases, with 11 bases of the junction left unmatched. As DNA, the CDR3 is TGTGCCAGCAGCACCGGACAGGGGGTCTCCTATAGCACAGATACGCAGTATTTT. This translates into CASSTGQGVSYSTDTQYF.

This chain joins TRBV13 and TRBJ2-7; 7 positions match TRBD1. Germline V gene sequence: CDR1 PRHDT, CDR2 FYEKMQ (reference sequence). This CDR3 contains 14 residues. J was trimmed by 3 bases and V by 6 bases; bases with no gene match: 8. The CDR3 bases are TGTGCCAGCAGGGCAAGACAGGGAAGCTACGAGCAGTACTTC. Translation: CASRARQGSYEQYF.

This chain uses TRBV5-1 with TRBJ2-5, with 7 bases fitting TRBD1. CDR1 and CDR2 from the germline V gene are SGHRS and YFSETQ. The CDR3 sequence is 15 residues long. V shed 4 bases and J 4 bases; nucleotides not matched to a gene: 10. CDR3 bases: TGCGCCAGCAGCACCACCGGGACAGAGGGAGAGACCCAGTACTTC. Translation: CASSTTGTEGETQYF.

Only one count was recorded for this clone. V gene TRBV5-1 combines with J gene TRBJ2-5, with D perhaps TRBD1 (6 bases). Germline V gene lookup returns CDR1 SGHRS and CDR2 YFSETQ. V was trimmed by 3 bases and J by 5 bases, leaving 17 bases between them. This CDR3 contains 15 residues. The DNA for the CDR3 is TGCGCCAGCAGCTCAGAACCAGGGGTAGGGGAGACCCAGTACTTC. Its translation is CASSSEPGVGETQYF. Combining the CDR3 with reference TRBV5-1 and TRBJ2-5 gives the whole variable domain KAGVTQTPRYLIKTRGQQVTLSCSPISGHRSVSWYQQTPGQGLQFLFEYFSETQRNKGNFPGRFSGRQFSNSRSEMNVSTLELGDSALYLCASSSEPGVGETQYFGPGTRLLVL.

The chain couples TRBV27 to TRBJ2-7; 7 positions match TRBD1. V lost 6 bases and J lost 5; bases outside the gene matches: 16. The CDR3 length is 16 residues. The germline V gene encodes CDR1 MNHEY and CDR2 SMNVEV (reference sequence). This CDR3 is CASRPGQSLQSNEQYF. Written as DNA, the CDR3 is TGTGCCAGCAGGCCGGGACAGAGTCTTCAGAGCAACGAGCAGTACTTC.

V gene TRBV5-1 combines with J gene TRBJ2-2; the D is unclear. CDR3 length equals 12 residues. Looked up from germline, CDR1 is SGHRS and CDR2 is YFSETQ. V dropped 5 bases and J dropped 7 bases, with 9 bases sitting between them. CDR3 in DNA: TGCGCCAGCAGTTCCAGAAACGGGGAGCTGTTTTTT. Its translation is CASSSRNGELFF.

The chain uses TRBV11-2 and TRBJ2-6, with D hard to call. V dropped 1 base and J dropped 0 bases, with 7 bases sitting between them. The CDR3 is 16 residues long. The germline gives CDR1 SGHAT, CDR2 FQNNGV. CDR3 bases: TGTGCCAGCAGCTTAGTTTCCGACTCTGGGGCCAACGTCCTGACTTTC. Translation: CASSLVSDSGANVLTF.

This chain connects TRBV13 to TRBJ2-5; D remains unclear. CDR1 and CDR2 (germline): PRHDT, FYEKMQ (reference sequence). With 2 bases removed from V and 2 bases from J, the gap between germline ends came to 18 bases. The CDR3 runs 17 residues. CDR3 protein: CASSLNTPLFQQETQYF. The CDR3 nucleotides read TGTGCCAGCAGCTTAAATACCCCCCTCTTTCAGCAAGAGACCCAGTACTTC. The variable domain in full, with the rest retrieved from reference TRBV13 and TRBJ2-5, is AAGVIQSPRHLIKEKRETATLKCYPIPRHDTVYWYQQGPGQDPQFLISFYEKMQSDKGSIPDRFSAQQFSDYHSELNMSSLELGDSALYFCASSLNTPLFQQETQYFGPGTRLLVL.

The gene calls are TRBV19 and TRBJ2-4, with D perhaps TRBD1 (6 bases). The CDR3 runs 13 residues. V was cut by 4 bases and J by 7 bases, with 11 bases left in between. Germline assignment: CDR1 LNHDA and CDR2 SQIVND (reference sequence). The CDR3 DNA sequence: TGTGCCAGTAGTACCTTACAGGGCAACATTCAGTACTTC. Its translation is CASSTLQGNIQYF.

This sequence joins TRBV11-3 and TRBJ2-1, with 9 positions matching TRBD2. The germline gives CDR1 SGHNT, CDR2 YENEEA. V lost 2 bases, J lost 5 bases, and 4 bases stayed unmatched. The CDR3 is made up of 15 amino acids. This CDR3 is CASSLRASGDNEQFF. DNA for the CDR3: TGTGCCAGCAGCTTAAGGGCTAGCGGGGACAATGAGCAGTTCTTC.

The rearrangement links TRBV5-1 to TRBJ1-2, with D perhaps matching TRBD1 (5 bases). Deletions cut 0 bases from V and 4 bases from J, with 13 bases between. The CDR3 runs to 15 residues. The germline V gene has CDR1 SGHRS and CDR2 YFSETQ. CDR3 coding DNA: TGCGCCAGCAGCTTGGGACCGGGGGACCCCTATGGCTACACCTTC. Amino acids: CASSLGPGDPYGYTF.

On this clone: This same CDR3 is encoded by further DNA sequences in the sample. Written as DNA, the CDR3 is TGTGCCAGCAGCTTAGGGACTAGCGGGAGCTATGAGCAGTTCTTC. Translation gives CASSLGTSGSYEQFF. This chain joins TRBV5-4 and TRBJ2-1; 14 positions agree with TRBD2. V lost 2 bases and J lost 8; bases outside the gene matches: 3. The CDR3 consists of 15 residues. CDR1 and CDR2 (germline): SGHNT, YYREEE (reference sequence).

The rearrangement uses TRBV9 and TRBJ1-4, with D perhaps matching TRBD1 (5 bases). Germline loops: CDR1 SGDLS, CDR2 YYNGEE. The CDR3 extends over 15 amino acids. Trimming cost V 4 bases and J 7 bases, with 17 bases left between them. CDR3 bases: TGTGCCAGCAGCTTGAGACCGGGACCCCCTGAAAAACTGTTTTTT. Encoded protein: CASSLRPGPPEKLFF.